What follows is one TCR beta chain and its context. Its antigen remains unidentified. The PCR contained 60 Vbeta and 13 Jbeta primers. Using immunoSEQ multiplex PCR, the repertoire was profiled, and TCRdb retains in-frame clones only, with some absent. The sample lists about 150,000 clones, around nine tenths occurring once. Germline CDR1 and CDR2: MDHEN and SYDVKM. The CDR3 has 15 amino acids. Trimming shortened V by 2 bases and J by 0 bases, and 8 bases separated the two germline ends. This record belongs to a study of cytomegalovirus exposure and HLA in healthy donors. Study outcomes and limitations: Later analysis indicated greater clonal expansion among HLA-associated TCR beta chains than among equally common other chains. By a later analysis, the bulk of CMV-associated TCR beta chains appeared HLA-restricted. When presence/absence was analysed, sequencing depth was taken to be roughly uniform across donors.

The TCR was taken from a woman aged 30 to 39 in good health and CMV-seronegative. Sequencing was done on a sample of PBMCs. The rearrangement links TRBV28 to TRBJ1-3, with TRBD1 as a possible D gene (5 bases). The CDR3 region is CASSLLTVSGNTIYF. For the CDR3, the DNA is TGTGCCAGCAGTTTACTGACAGTCTCTGGAAACACCATATATTTT.